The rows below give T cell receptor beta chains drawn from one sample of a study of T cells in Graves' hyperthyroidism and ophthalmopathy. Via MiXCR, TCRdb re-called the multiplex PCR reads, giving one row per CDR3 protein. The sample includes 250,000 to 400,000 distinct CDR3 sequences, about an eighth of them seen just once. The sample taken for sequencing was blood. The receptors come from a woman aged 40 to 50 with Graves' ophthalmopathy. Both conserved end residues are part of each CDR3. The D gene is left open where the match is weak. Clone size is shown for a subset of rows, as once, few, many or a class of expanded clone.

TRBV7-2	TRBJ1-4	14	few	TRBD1	TGTGCCAGCAACCCGACAGGGGGCGGTGAAAAACTGTTTTTT	CASNPTGGGEKLFF
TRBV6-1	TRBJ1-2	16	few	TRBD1	TGTGCCAGCAGTGGGTTTTGGGACAGGGTGGAGAATGGCTACACCTTC	CASSGFWDRVENGYTF
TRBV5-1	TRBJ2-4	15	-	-	TGCGCCAGCAGCTTGGCGGCAGGGGTAGGGGACATTCAGTACTTC	CASSLAAGVGDIQYF
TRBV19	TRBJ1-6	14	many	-	TGTGCCACCTCGGGGCAGGAATATAATTCACCCCTCCACTTT	CATSGQEYNSPLHF
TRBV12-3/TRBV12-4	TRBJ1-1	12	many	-	TGTGCCAGCAGCCTCCAGTGGCTCGAAGCTTTCTTT	CASSLQWLEAFF
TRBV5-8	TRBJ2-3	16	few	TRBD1	TGTGCCAGCAGCCCGCTACCGGACAGGTACACAGATACGCAGTATTTT	CASSPLPDRYTDTQYF
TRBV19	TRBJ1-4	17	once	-	TGTGCCAGTAGTATTTACCAAGACACAGGGCATAATGAAAAACTGTTTTTT	CASSIYQDTGHNEKLFF
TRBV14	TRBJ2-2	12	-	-	TGTGCCAGCAGCCAAGTGAACGGGGAGCTGTTTTTT	CASSQVNGELFF
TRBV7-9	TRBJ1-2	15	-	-	TGTGCCAGCAGCTCACCTTGGGGCAGAAGCTATGGCTACACCTTC	CASSSPWGRSYGYTF
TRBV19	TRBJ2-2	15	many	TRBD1	TGTGCCAGCCATGGGACAGGGTTGGCCACCGGGGAGCTGTTTTTT	CASHGTGLATGELFF
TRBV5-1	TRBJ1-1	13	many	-	TGTGCCAGCAGCCTGGGAATGAACACTGAAGCTTTCTTT	CASSLGMNTEAFF
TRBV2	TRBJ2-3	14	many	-	TGTGCCAGCAGTGATAGAGTTAGCACAGATACGCAGTATTTT	CASSDRVSTDTQYF
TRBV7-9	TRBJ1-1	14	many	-	TGTGCCAGCACCCAGGGGATAGTTAACACTGAAGCTTTCTTT	CASTQGIVNTEAFF
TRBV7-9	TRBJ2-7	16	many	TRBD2	TGTGCCAGCAGCCCCGCTCTAGCGGGGGGTACCTACGAGCAGTACTTC	CASSPALAGGTYEQYF
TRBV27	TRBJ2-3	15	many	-	TGTGCCAGCAGTGTAAGTCGGGTCAGGACAGATACGCAGTATTTT	CASSVSRVRTDTQYF
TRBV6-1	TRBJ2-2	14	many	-	TGTGCCAGTAAAATTACCGCGAACACCGGGGAGCTGTTTTTT	CASKITANTGELFF
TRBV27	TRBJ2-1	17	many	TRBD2	TGTGCCAGCAGCGACCGGCCGGGACTAGGCCCCTACAATGAGCAGTTCTTC	CASSDRPGLGPYNEQFF
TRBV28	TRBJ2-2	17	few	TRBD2	TGTGCCAGCAGTTTACTGTGGGTGGGAGGGGCCACCGGGGAGCTGTTTTTT	CASSLLWVGGATGELFF
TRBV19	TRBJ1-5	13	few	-	TGTGCCAGTAGGCTTAAGGGGTTACAGCCCCAGCATTTT	CASRLKGLQPQHF
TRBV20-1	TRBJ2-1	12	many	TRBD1	TGCAGTGCTAGAGGGGACAGGGGTGAGCAGTTCTTC	CSARGDRGEQFF
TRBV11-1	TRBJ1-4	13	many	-	TGTGCCAGCAGCGACCGGATCGAGGAAAAACTGTTTTTT	CASSDRIEEKLFF
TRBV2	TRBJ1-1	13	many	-	TGTGCCAGAAACAGAAAGCTGAACACTGAAGCTTTCTTT	CARNRKLNTEAFF
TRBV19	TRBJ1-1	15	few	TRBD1	TGTGCCAGTAGCAAACGGACAGGGGGCTACACTGAAGCTTTCTTT	CASSKRTGGYTEAFF
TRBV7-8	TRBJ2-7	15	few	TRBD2	TGTGCCAGCAGCCCCCGGTTGCGGGGGAATTACGAGCAGTACTTC	CASSPRLRGNYEQYF
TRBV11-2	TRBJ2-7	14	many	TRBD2	TGTGCCAGCCGGGGCGGGGGGCCCTCCTACGAGCAGTACTTC	CASRGGGPSYEQYF
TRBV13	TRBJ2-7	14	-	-	TGTGCCAGTAGTACTTTGAATAATCCCTACGAGCAGTACTTC	CASSTLNNPYEQYF
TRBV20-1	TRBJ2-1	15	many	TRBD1	TGCAGTGCTAGAGGCCGGGACAGTTCCTACAATGAGCAGTTCTTC	CSARGRDSSYNEQFF
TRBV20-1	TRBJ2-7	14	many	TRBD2	TGCAGTGCTAGCCTGGCTAGCGGGACCCACGAGCAGTACTTC	CSASLASGTHEQYF
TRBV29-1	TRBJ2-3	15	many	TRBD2	TGCAGCGTTGGGACTAGCGGGTCTGAATCAGATACGCAGTATTTT	CSVGTSGSESDTQYF
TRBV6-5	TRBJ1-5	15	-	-	TGTGCCAGCAGTTCCGACAGGTTGAGCAATCAGCCCCAGCATTTT	CASSSDRLSNQPQHF
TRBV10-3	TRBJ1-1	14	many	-	TGTGCCATCAAACCAGGGGTTGGCGACACTGAAGCTTTCTTT	CAIKPGVGDTEAFF
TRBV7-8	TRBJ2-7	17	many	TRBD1	TGTGCCAGCAGCGCAATTCCCGGGACAGATACAACCTACGAGCAGTACTTC	CASSAIPGTDTTYEQYF
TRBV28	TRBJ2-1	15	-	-	TGTGCCAGCAGTTCCGAGGCCCTCCGGTGGAATGAGCAGTTCTTC	CASSSEALRWNEQFF
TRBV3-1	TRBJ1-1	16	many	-	TGTGCCAGCAGCCGGTACCGGGACACCCCGAACACTGAAGCTTTCTTT	CASSRYRDTPNTEAFF
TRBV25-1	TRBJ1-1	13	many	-	TGTGCCAGCAGTGAATTCCTGAACACTGAAGCTTTCTTT	CASSEFLNTEAFF
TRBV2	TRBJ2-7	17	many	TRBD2	TGTGCCAGCAGTGTCGCGACTAGCGGGAGGACTGGTTACGAGCAGTACTTC	CASSVATSGRTGYEQYF
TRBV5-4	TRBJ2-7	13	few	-	TGTGCCAGCAGCTTGAAAGGGGCACCCGAGCAGTACTTC	CASSLKGAPEQYF
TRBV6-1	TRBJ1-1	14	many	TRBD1	TGTGCCAGCAGTGGGACAGGGGGTCGGACTGAAGCTTTCTTT	CASSGTGGRTEAFF
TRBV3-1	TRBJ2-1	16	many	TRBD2	TGTGCCAGCAGCCAAGATAGGGCGGGGGGGCTAAATGAGCAGTTCTTC	CASSQDRAGGLNEQFF
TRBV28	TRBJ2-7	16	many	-	TGTGCCAGCACACAAACCACGGGCAGGGGCTCGTCCGAGCAGTACTTC	CASTQTTGRGSSEQYF
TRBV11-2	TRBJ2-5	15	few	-	TGTGCCAGCAGCTCGTGGGGTAATTTGGGAGAGACCCAGTACTTC	CASSSWGNLGETQYF
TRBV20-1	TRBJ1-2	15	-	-	TGCAGTGCTAGAGATCATGGGGGTGCTAACTATGGCTACACCTTC	CSARDHGGANYGYTF
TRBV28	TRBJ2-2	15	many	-	TGTGCCAGCAGTTTGTTCAGGGCAGAGACCGGGGAGCTGTTTTTT	CASSLFRAETGELFF
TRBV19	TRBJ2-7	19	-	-	TGTGCCAGTAGTCCCGCGTCCTTTGACGCTAGCGAATTCCCCTACGAGCAGTACTTC	CASSPASFDASEFPYEQYF
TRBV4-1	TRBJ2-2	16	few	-	TGCGCCAGCAGCCAAGCCAGGGCGGCGAACACCGGGGAGCTGTTTTTT	CASSQARAANTGELFF
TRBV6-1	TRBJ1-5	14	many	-	TGTGCCAGCAGTGAAGCCAGGGGAAATCAGCCCCAGCATTTT	CASSEARGNQPQHF
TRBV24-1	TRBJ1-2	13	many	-	TGTGCCACCAGTGATGAGAGCCGTTATGGCTACACCTTC	CATSDESRYGYTF